This passage covers 15 T cell receptor beta chains from one sample sequenced in a study of cytomegalovirus exposure and HLA in healthy donors (dated by TCRdb to 2015 to 2018). The library was generated by the immunoSEQ multiplex PCR assay. For the multiplex PCR, a mixture combining 60 forward primers for TCR Vbeta segments and 13 reverse primers for TCR Jbeta segments was used. TCRdb took over this immuneACCESS table, retaining in-frame rearrangements with V and J assigned. Such tables are incomplete; in checked studies, under half of the missing clones stem from an unresolved V gene, and the remainder is unexplained. The sample table holds some 200,000 clones. The ten largest clones add up to almost 0.75% of the sample. The specimen sequenced was PBMCs. The receptors stem from a boy aged 5-17 years in good health and CMV-seronegative.

The CDR3 spells CASSSHGGGNNSPLHF. For the CDR3, the DNA is TGTGCCAGCAGTTCCCACGGGGGGGGTAATAATTCACCCCTCCACTTT. The rearrangement joins TRBV28 to TRBJ1-6, with TRBD1 as a possible D gene (5 bases). This CDR3 is 16 amino acids long. The V and J ends lost 4 bases and 5 bases respectively, with 15 bases between them. The V gene's germline CDR1 is MDHEN and CDR2 SYDVKM.

This rearrangement joins TRBV13 to TRBJ2-1; 14 positions match TRBD2. The CDR3 covers 18 residues. The trim removed 1 base at V and 9 bases at J, leaving 11 bases unmatched. CDR1 is PRHDT and CDR2 is FYEKMQ in the germline V gene (reference sequence). CDR3 loop: CASSLASRLAGGPSEQFF. The CDR3 DNA reads TGTGCCAGCAGCTTAGCATCGCGACTAGCGGGGGGGCCGAGTGAGCAGTTCTTC. Looking up the rest from reference TRBV13 and TRBJ2-1 gives the full variable domain: AAGVIQSPRHLIKEKRETATLKCYPIPRHDTVYWYQQGPGQDPQFLISFYEKMQSDKGSIPDRFSAQQFSDYHSELNMSSLELGDSALYFCASSLASRLAGGPSEQFFGPGTRLTVL.

The chain is built from TRBV4-1 and TRBJ2-2; 7 bases are shared with TRBD1. V dropped 1 base and J dropped 6; count of bases not matched to a gene: 5. The CDR3 spans 15 residues. Germline CDR1 and CDR2: MGHRA and YSYEKL. CDR3: CASSQVFTGAGELFF. As DNA, the CDR3 is TGCGCCAGCAGCCAAGTTTTTACAGGGGCCGGGGAGCTGTTTTTT.

The V gene is TRBV4-1, the J gene TRBJ2-3; D remains unclear. V was trimmed by 2 bases and J by 1 base, leaving 16 bases between them. This CDR3 spans 17 amino acids. CDR1 is MGHRA, CDR2 YSYEKL, per germline. For the CDR3, the DNA is TGCGCCAGCAGCCAACTTGCGGCCTTACATGGCACAGATACGCAGTATTTT. Encoded protein: CASSQLAALHGTDTQYF.

The rearrangement links TRBV11-2 to TRBJ1-2; 11 bases map to TRBD1. Germline lookup yields CDR1 SGHAT and CDR2 FQNNGV. V shed 6 bases and J 6 bases; nucleotides not matched to a gene: 6. The CDR3 extends over 14 amino acids. The CDR3 reads CASSLGQGGDGYTF. The CDR3 DNA sequence: TGTGCCAGCAGTTTGGGACAGGGGGGGGATGGCTACACCTTC.

V usage is TRBV7-2 and J usage is TRBJ1-4; 8 bases agree with TRBD1. CDR3 length: 15 amino acids. Germline V CDR1 and CDR2: SGHTA, FQGNSA. V shed 5 bases and J 3 bases; nucleotides not matched to a gene: 5. The CDR3 coding sequence is TGTGCCAGCAGCACCCGACAGGGGTCTAATGAAAAACTGTTTTTT. This codes for CASSTRQGSNEKLFF. Supplemented by reference TRBV7-2 and TRBJ1-4, the full variable domain reads GAGVSQSPSNKVTEKGKDVELRCDPISGHTALYWYRQSLGQGLEFLIYFQGNSAPDKSGLPSDRFSAERTGGSVSTLTIQRTQQEDSAVYLCASSTRQGSNEKLFFGSGTQLSVL.

The CDR3 is CASSEKEPNSPLHF. CDR3 coding DNA: TGTGCCAGCAGTGAAAAGGAGCCCAATTCACCCCTCCACTTT. This rearrangement joins TRBV25-1 to TRBJ1-6; D remains ambiguous. Germline V gene lookup returns CDR1 MGHDK and CDR2 SYGVNS. V dropped 2 bases and J dropped 7 bases, with 9 bases sitting between them. The CDR3 loop spans 14 amino acids. The entire variable domain, with the rest obtained from reference TRBV25-1 and TRBJ1-6, is as follows: EADIYQTPRYLVIGTGKKITLECSQTMGHDKMYWYQQDPGMELHLIHYSYGVNSTEKGDLSSESTVSRIRTEHFPLTLESARPSHTSQYLCASSEKEPNSPLHFGNGTRLTVT.

The CDR3 protein is CASSVAGRAGQKQYF. CDR3 bases: TGTGCCAGCAGCGTAGCGGGTCGGGCAGGGCAAAAGCAGTACTTC. This chain connects TRBV9 to TRBJ2-7, with D maybe TRBD1 (5 bases). There are 15 residues in the CDR3. From germline, CDR1 is SGDLS and CDR2 YYNGEE. The V and J ends lost 0 bases and 8 bases respectively, with 18 bases between them. Using reference TRBV9 and TRBJ2-7 for the parts outside the CDR3, the full variable domain is DSGVTQTPKHLITATGQRVTLRCSPRSGDLSVYWYQQSLDQGLQFLIQYYNGEERAKGNILERFSAQQFPDLHSELNLSSLELGDSALYFCASSVAGRAGQKQYFGPGTRLTVT.

CDR3 DNA: TGTGCCACGCGAATCCCGACAGGGTTGAGGCAGCCCCAGCATTTT. Translated: CATRIPTGLRQPQHF. J is TRBJ1-5 and V is TRBV28, with TRBD1 matching 7 bases. CDR1 and CDR2 (germline): MDHEN, SYDVKM. After removal of 10 bases from V and 7 bases from J, the junction contained 16 bases not matched to a gene. The CDR3 runs 15 residues.

The chain links TRBV9 to TRBJ2-3; 7 bases agree with TRBD1. Trimming took 3 bases from V and 9 from J; bases not matched to a gene: 4. The CDR3 is made up of 12 amino acids. Germline V gene data show CDR1 as SGDLS and CDR2 as YYNGEE. The CDR3 sequence: CASSATGPTQYF. The CDR3 DNA reads TGTGCCAGCAGCGCGACAGGGCCGACGCAGTATTTT.

In DNA form, the CDR3 reads TGTGCCTGGAGTAGACGGGGTACCTTCTACGAGCAGTACTTC. The encoded protein is CAWSRRGTFYEQYF. V is TRBV30 and J is TRBJ2-7, with D possibly matching TRBD2 (5 bases). There are 14 residues in the CDR3. The germline V gene encodes CDR1 GTSNPN and CDR2 SVGIG (reference sequence). V dropped 2 bases and J dropped 3 bases, with 14 bases sitting between them.

CDR3 loop: CASSRGVSYEQYF. DNA of the CDR3: TGTGCCAGCAGCCGCGGTGTCTCCTACGAGCAGTACTTC. The chain joins TRBV7-2 to TRBJ2-7; D not resolved. This CDR3 spans 13 amino acids. CDR1 is SGHTA, CDR2 FQGNSA, per germline. V lost 5 bases and J lost 0, with 8 bases in between.

The rearrangement links TRBV7-9 to TRBJ2-7, with 7 bases identical to TRBD2. Germline V gene lookup returns CDR1 SEHNR and CDR2 FQNEAQ (reference sequence). The V and J ends lost 5 bases and 4 bases, in that order; junction bases with no gene match: 8. The CDR3 has 14 amino acids. CDR3 sequence (DNA): TGTGCCAGCAGCCCAGAAGGGAGGGTATACGAGCAGTACTTC. This translates into CASSPEGRVYEQYF.

The V and J genes are TRBV30 and TRBJ2-7, with D perhaps TRBD1 (6 bases). Trimming shortened V by 0 bases and J by 6 bases, and 12 bases separated the two germline ends. The CDR3 totals 13 residues. Germline loops: CDR1 GTSNPN, CDR2 SVGIG (reference sequence). Here the CDR3 reads CAWSVQGWGEQYF. CDR3 nucleotides: TGTGCCTGGAGTGTTCAGGGGTGGGGCGAGCAGTACTTC.

The chain links TRBV6-5 to TRBJ1-5, with 7 bases identical to TRBD1. Germline trimming cut 0 bases from V and 6 bases from J; bases unmatched to any gene: 2. CDR1 is MNHEY and CDR2 is SVGAGI in the germline V gene. This CDR3 contains 14 residues. This chain's CDR3 is CASSYSGGVQPQHF. In DNA, the CDR3 is TGTGCCAGCAGTTACTCAGGGGGCGTTCAGCCCCAGCATTTT.